One and the same sample provided the 15 T cell receptor beta chains below, sequenced in a study of cytomegalovirus exposure and HLA in healthy donors. The PCR was carried out with 60 Vbeta primers and 13 Jbeta primers. Repertoires were generated with immunoSEQ multiplex PCR, while TCRdb's copy carries only in-frame clones and drops some. The sample contains some 130,000 clones, 73% of which appear only once. Material for sequencing was PBMCs. The receptors were sampled from a woman in her thirties or forties in good health and CMV-seronegative.

Concerning this clone: The junction departs from the called germline gene at one end, perhaps through a read error. The chain has TRBV7-9 and TRBJ2-7; 8 positions agree with TRBD1. This CDR3 comprises 16 residues. The germline gives CDR1 SEHNR, CDR2 FQNEAQ (reference sequence). CDR3 residues: CSSEGVRAGGINEQYF. The CDR3 region has the DNA TGTTCCAGCGAGGGGGTACGGGCAGGGGGCATCAACGAGCAGTACTTC. The variable domain in full, completed from reference TRBV7-9 and TRBJ2-7, reads DTGVSQNPRHKITKRGQNVTFRCDPISEHNRLYWYRQTLGQGPEFLTYFQNEAQLEKSRLLSDRFSAERPKGSFSTLEIQRTEQGDSAMYLCSSEGVRAGGINEQYFGPGTRLTVT.

This clone was counted once. The V gene is TRBV14, the J gene TRBJ2-3, with TRBD2 as a possible D gene (7 bases). CDR1 is SGHDN and CDR2 is FVKESK in the germline V gene. V was clipped by 10 bases and J by 4 bases, with 18 bases between them. The CDR3 runs to 14 residues. As DNA, the CDR3 is TGTGCCACATCTCAGTCGGGGGGCCCAGATACGCAGTATTTT. This sequence encodes CATSQSGGPDTQYF.

The genes are TRBV27 and TRBJ1-3; the match to TRBD1 covers 10 bases. The CDR3 contains 16 residues. CDR1 MNHEY and CDR2 SMNVEV come from the germline V gene (reference sequence). Germline trimming cut 1 base from V and 4 bases from J; bases unmatched to any gene: 4. The CDR3 DNA is TGTGCCAGCAGTTTATTCGGGACAGGGGTCGGAAACACCATATATTTT. Protein: CASSLFGTGVGNTIYF.

For the CDR3, the DNA is TGTGCCAGCAGCTCCGTTACCGGGGAGCTGTTTTTT. Protein product: CASSSVTGELFF. The genes are TRBV5-5 and TRBJ2-2; D not resolved. CDR1 SGHKS and CDR2 YYEKEE come from the germline V gene (reference sequence). V dropped 3 bases and J dropped 5 bases, with 5 bases sitting between them. This CDR3 has 12 residues.

V gene TRBV19 combines with J gene TRBJ2-1; 8 nucleotides match TRBD2. The CDR3 sequence is 14 residues long. Germline CDR1 reads LNHDA; CDR2 reads SQIVND (reference sequence). Trimming at V came to 5 bases and at J to 8 bases, leaving 8 bases not matched to a gene. Written as DNA, the CDR3 is TGTGCCAGTAGTGGAGCGGGGGTTTGGGATGAGCAGTTCTTC. This sequence encodes CASSGAGVWDEQFF.

The V gene is TRBV10-3, the J gene TRBJ1-1; 10 bases match TRBD1. The CDR3 totals 14 residues. The ends lost 2 bases at V and 5 bases at J; junction bases unmatched: 2. From germline, CDR1 is ENHRY and CDR2 SYGVKD. The DNA for the CDR3 is TGTGCCATCAGTGAGGGACAGGGGGATACTGAAGCTTTCTTT. As protein: CAISEGQGDTEAFF.

The V gene is TRBV4-1, the J gene TRBJ1-2, with D possibly matching TRBD1 (5 bases). This CDR3 has 15 residues. Germline CDR1 and CDR2: MGHRA and YSYEKL. V lost 0 bases and J 4 bases, leaving 12 bases between the germline ends. CDR3 loop: CASSQETGDRYGYTF. CDR3 DNA sequence: TGCGCCAGCAGCCAAGAAACGGGGGATCGCTATGGCTACACCTTC.

V usage is TRBV7-3 and J usage is TRBJ2-1; 7 bases match TRBD1. The CDR3 runs to 14 residues. Germline CDR1 is SGHTA and CDR2 is FQGTGA. After removal of 5 bases from V and 3 bases from J, the junction contained 4 bases not matched to a gene. CDR3 region: CASSPGQSYNEQFF. The CDR3 DNA reads TGTGCCAGCAGCCCGGGACAGAGCTACAATGAGCAGTTCTTC.

The rearrangement joins TRBV6-1 to TRBJ2-1; 7 positions agree with TRBD1. This CDR3 contains 14 residues. V lost 3 bases and J lost 7; bases outside the gene matches: 6. Germline V gene sequence: CDR1 MNHNS, CDR2 SASEGT. Written as DNA, the CDR3 is TGTGCCAGCAGTGATCGGACAGGCCGTAATGAGCAGTTCTTC. It specifies CASSDRTGRNEQFF.

The chain links TRBV5-4 to TRBJ1-2; perhaps TRBD1 as D (5 bases). The CDR3 consists of 13 residues. The germline V gene encodes CDR1 SGHNT and CDR2 YYREEE (reference sequence). The germline V and J ends were trimmed by 4 bases and 2 bases, with 9 bases remaining between them. The CDR3 DNA reads as TGTGCCAGCAGCACACGGGGGAACTATGGCTACACCTTC. Translated: CASSTRGNYGYTF.

The chain links TRBV9 to TRBJ2-3; perhaps TRBD2 as D (6 bases). CDR1 is SGDLS and CDR2 is YYNGEE in the germline V gene. CDR3 length: 14 amino acids. V was trimmed by 2 bases and J by 1 base, leaving 8 bases between them. This CDR3 reads CASSVWGGTDTQYF. CDR3 nucleotides: TGTGCCAGCAGCGTCTGGGGGGGCACAGATACGCAGTATTTT.

In its sample, this clone was seen once. The chain is built from TRBV9 and TRBJ2-3, with D perhaps matching TRBD2 (7 bases). Germline V gene lookup returns CDR1 SGDLS and CDR2 YYNGEE. Trimming stripped 0 bases from V and 0 bases from J, with 14 bases between. The CDR3 has 17 residues. CDR3 loop: CASSVAGGHPSTDTQYF. The CDR3 coding sequence is TGTGCCAGCAGCGTAGCGGGGGGACACCCTAGCACAGATACGCAGTATTTT.

The CDR3 DNA is TGTGCCAGCAGCGCGGGCGGGTCTCGAGAGACCCAGTACTTC. Amino acids: CASSAGGSRETQYF. The V and J genes are TRBV9 and TRBJ2-5, with D maybe TRBD2 (5 bases). Germline assignment: CDR1 SGDLS and CDR2 YYNGEE. Trimming stripped 3 bases from V and 4 bases from J, with 13 bases between. The CDR3 contains 14 residues.

The chain combines TRBV19 with TRBJ1-1, with D uncertain. Germline assignment: CDR1 LNHDA and CDR2 SQIVND (reference sequence). The CDR3 is 12 residues long. Between the trimmed V and J ends, which lost 3 bases and 6 bases, there was a span of 8 bases. The chain's CDR3 is CASSIPSAEAFF. The CDR3 DNA reads TGTGCCAGTAGTATCCCGAGCGCTGAAGCTTTCTTT.

The CDR3 sequence is CASRAGGSQYF. The CDR3 DNA sequence: TGTGCCAGCAGAGCAGGGGGGTCCCAGTACTTC. The rearrangement joins TRBV9 to TRBJ2-7; tentatively, D is TRBD1 (7 bases). The CDR3 has 11 amino acids. The germline V gene has CDR1 SGDLS and CDR2 YYNGEE. V dropped 5 bases and J dropped 10 bases, with 13 bases sitting between them.